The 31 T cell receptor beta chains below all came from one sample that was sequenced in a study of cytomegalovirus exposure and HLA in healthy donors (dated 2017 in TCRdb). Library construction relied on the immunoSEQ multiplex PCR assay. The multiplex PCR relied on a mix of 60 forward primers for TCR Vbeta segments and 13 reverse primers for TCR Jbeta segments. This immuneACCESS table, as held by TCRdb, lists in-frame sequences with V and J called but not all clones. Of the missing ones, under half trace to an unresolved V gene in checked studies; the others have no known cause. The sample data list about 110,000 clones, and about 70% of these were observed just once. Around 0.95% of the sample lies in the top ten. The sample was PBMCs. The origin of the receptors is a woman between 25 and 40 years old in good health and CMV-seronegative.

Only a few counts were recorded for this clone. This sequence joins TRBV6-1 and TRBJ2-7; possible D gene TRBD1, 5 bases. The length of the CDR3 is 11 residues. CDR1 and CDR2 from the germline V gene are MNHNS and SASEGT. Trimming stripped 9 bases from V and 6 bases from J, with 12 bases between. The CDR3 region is CARTDRVEQYF. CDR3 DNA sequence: TGTGCCAGGACCGACAGAGTCGAGCAGTACTTC.

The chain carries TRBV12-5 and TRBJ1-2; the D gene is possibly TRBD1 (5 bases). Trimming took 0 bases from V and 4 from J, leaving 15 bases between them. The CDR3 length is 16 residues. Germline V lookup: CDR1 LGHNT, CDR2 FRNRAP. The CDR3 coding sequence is TGTGCTAGTGGTTTGGTAGTTGGGGCGCAGTCCTATGGCTACACCTTC. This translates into CASGLVVGAQSYGYTF.

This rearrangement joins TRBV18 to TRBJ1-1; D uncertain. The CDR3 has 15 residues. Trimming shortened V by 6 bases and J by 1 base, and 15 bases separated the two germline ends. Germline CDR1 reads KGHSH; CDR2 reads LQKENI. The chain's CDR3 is CASSPLHGENTEAFF. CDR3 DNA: TGTGCCAGCTCTCCGCTACACGGGGAGAACACTGAAGCTTTCTTT.

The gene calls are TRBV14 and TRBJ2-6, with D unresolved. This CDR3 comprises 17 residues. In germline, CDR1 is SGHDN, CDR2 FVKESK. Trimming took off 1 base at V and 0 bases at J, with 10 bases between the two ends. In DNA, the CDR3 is TGTGCCAGCAGCCAAGTTTGGAGTTTCTCTGGGGCCAACGTCCTGACTTTC. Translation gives CASSQVWSFSGANVLTF.

DNA for the CDR3: TGCGCCAGCAGCCAAGATTCCTGGCTAAGGGAGCGGACTGAAGCTTTCTTT. The encoded protein is CASSQDSWLRERTEAFF. The chain recombines TRBV4-3 with TRBJ1-1; D gene uncertain. From germline, CDR1 is LGHNA and CDR2 YSLEER. The CDR3 loop spans 17 amino acids. Trimming stripped 0 bases from V and 5 bases from J, with 19 bases between.

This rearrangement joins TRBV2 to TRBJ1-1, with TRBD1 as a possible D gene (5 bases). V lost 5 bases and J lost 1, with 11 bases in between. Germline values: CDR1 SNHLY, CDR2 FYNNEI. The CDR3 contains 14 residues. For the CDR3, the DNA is TGTGCCAGCAGTCTAACCGGGGGGAACACTGAAGCTTTCTTT. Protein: CASSLTGGNTEAFF.

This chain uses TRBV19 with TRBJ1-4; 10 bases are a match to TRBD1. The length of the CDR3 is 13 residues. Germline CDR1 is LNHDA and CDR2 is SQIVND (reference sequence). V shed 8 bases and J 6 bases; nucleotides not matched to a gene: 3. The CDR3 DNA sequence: TGTGCCAGTTCCGGGACAGGGGATGAAAAACTGTTTTTT. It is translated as CASSGTGDEKLFF.

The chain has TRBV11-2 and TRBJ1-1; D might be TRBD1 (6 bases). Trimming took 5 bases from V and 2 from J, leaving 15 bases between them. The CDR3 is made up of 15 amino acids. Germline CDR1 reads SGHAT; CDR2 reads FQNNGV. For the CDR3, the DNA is TGTGCCAGCAGCGCGTCGTGGACAGAAAACACTGAAGCTTTCTTT. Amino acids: CASSASWTENTEAFF.

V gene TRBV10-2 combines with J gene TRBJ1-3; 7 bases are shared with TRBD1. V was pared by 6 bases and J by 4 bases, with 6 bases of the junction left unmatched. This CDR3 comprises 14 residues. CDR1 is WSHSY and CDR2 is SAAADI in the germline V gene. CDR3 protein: CASSRQGTGNTIYF. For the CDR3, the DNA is TGCGCCAGCAGCCGACAGGGAACGGGAAACACCATATATTTT.

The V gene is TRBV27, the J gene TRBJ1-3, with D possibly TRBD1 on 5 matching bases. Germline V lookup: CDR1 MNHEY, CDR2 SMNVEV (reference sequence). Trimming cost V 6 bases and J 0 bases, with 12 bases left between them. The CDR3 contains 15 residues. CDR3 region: CASRSWGHSGNTIYF. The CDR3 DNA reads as TGTGCCAGCAGGTCATGGGGCCACTCTGGAAACACCATATATTTT.

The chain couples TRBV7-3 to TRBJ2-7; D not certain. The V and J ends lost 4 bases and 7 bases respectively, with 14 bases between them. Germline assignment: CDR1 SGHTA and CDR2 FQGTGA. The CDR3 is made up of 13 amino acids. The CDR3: CASSSPPLREQYF. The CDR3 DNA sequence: TGTGCCAGCAGCTCCCCCCCCCTACGGGAGCAGTACTTC.

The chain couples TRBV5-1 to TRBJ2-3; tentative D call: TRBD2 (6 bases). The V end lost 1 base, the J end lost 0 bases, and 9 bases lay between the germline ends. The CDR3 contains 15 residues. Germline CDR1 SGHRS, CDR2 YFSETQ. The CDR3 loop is CASSLFRESTDTQYF. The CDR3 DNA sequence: TGCGCCAGCAGCTTGTTTCGGGAGAGCACAGATACGCAGTATTTT.

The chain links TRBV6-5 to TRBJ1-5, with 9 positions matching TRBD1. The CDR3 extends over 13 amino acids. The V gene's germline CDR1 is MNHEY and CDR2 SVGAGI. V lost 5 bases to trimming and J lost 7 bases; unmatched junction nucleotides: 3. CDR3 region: CASSRDREQPQHF. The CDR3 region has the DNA TGTGCCAGCAGTAGGGACAGGGAGCAGCCCCAGCATTTT.

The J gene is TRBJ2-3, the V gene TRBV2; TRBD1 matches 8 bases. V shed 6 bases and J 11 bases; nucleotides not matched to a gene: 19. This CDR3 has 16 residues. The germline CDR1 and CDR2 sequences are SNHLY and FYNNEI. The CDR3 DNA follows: TGTGCCAGCAGGGGTGGAATGGGGACAGGCCTCTTTCTGCAGTATTTT. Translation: CASRGGMGTGLFLQYF.

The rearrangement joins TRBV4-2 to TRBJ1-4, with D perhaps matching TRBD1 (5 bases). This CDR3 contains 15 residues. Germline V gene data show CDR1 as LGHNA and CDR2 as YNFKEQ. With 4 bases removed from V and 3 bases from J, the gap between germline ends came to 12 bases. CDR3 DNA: TGTGCCAGCAGCCCCACCCGGGGGGCTAATGAAAAACTGTTTTTT. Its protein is CASSPTRGANEKLFF.

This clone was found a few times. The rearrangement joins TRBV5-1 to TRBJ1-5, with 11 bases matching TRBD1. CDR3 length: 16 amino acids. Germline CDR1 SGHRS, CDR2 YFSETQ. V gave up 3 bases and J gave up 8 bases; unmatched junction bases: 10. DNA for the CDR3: TGCGCCAGCAGCTCTGGACAGGGGGCGCGGCTGGAGCCCCAGCATTTT. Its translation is CASSSGQGARLEPQHF.

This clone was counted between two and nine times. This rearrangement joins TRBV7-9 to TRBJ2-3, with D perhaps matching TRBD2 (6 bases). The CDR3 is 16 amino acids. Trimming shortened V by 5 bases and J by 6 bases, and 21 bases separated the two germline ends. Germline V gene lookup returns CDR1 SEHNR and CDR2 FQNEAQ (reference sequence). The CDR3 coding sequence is TGTGCCAGCAGCCCCAATTTTGGTGGGAGGCGCGATACGCAGTATTTT. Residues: CASSPNFGGRRDTQYF.

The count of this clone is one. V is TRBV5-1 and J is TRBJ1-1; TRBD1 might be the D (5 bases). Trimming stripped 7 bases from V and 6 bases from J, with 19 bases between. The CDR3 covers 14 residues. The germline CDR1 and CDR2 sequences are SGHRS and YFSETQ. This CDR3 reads CASSPSRATAEAFF. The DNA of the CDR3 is TGCGCCAGCTCACCCTCTAGGGCGACAGCTGAAGCTTTCTTT. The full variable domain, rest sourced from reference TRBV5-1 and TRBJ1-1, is KAGVTQTPRYLIKTRGQQVTLSCSPISGHRSVSWYQQTPGQGLQFLFEYFSETQRNKGNFPGRFSGRQFSNSRSEMNVSTLELGDSALYLCASSPSRATAEAFFGQGTRLTVV.

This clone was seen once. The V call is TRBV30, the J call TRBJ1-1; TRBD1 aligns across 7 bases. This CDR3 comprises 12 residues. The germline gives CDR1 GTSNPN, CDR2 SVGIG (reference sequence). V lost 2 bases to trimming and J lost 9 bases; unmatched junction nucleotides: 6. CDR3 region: CAWSFPQGKAFF. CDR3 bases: TGTGCCTGGAGTTTTCCACAGGGGAAAGCTTTCTTT.

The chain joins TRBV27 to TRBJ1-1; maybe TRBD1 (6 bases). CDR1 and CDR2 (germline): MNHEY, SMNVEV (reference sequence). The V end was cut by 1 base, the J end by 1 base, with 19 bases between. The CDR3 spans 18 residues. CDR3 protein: CASSLLAGADFGNTEAFF. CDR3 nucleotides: TGTGCCAGCAGTTTATTAGCAGGGGCCGACTTTGGGAACACTGAAGCTTTCTTT.

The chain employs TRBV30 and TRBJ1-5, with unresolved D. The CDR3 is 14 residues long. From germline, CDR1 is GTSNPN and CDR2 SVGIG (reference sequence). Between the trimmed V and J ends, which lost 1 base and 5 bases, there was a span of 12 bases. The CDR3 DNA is TGTGCCTGGAGTGAGGTCGGGATGGATCAGCCCCAGCATTTT. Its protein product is CAWSEVGMDQPQHF. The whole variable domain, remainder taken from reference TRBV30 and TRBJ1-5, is SQTIHQWPATLVQPVGSPLSLECTVEGTSNPNLYWYRQAAGRGLQLLFYSVGIGQISSEVPQNLSASRPQDRQFILSSKKLLLSDSGFYLCAWSEVGMDQPQHFGDGTRLSIL.

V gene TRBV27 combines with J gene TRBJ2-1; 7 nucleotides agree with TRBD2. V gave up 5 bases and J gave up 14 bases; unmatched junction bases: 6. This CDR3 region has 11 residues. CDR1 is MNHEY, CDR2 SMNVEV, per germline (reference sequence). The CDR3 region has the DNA TGTGCCAGCAGTGGGGGGGTGTTTAAGTTCTTC. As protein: CASSGGVFKFF.

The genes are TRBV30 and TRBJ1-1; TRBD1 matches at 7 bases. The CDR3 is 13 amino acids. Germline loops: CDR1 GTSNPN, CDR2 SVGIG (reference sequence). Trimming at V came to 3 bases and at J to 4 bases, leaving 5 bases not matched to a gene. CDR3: CAWSRTGATEAFF. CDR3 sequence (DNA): TGTGCCTGGAGCCGGACAGGAGCCACTGAAGCTTTCTTT.

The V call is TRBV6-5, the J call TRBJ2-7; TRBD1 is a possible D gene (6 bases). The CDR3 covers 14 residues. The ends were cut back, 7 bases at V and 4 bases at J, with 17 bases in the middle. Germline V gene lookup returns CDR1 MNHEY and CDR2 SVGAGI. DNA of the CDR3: TGTGCCAGCACCAGGGGCCCAGGATTGTACGAGCAGTACTTC. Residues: CASTRGPGLYEQYF.

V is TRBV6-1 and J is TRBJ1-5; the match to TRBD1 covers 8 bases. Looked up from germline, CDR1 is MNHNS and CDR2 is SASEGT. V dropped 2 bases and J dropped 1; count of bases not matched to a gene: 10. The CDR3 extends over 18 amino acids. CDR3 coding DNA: TGTGCCAGCAGTGAACAGGGGGCAGGTGGTGTGAGCAATCAGCCCCAGCATTTT. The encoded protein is CASSEQGAGGVSNQPQHF.

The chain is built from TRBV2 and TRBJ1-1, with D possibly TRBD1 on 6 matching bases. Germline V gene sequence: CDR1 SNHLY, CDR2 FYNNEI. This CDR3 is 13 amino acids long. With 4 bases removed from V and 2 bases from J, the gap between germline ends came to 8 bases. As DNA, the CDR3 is TGTGCCAGCAGTGCGGACAGAAACACTGAAGCTTTCTTT. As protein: CASSADRNTEAFF.

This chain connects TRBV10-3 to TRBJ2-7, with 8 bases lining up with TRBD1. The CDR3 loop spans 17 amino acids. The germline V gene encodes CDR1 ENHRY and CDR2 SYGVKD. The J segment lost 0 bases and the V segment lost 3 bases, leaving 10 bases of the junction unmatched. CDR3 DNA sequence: TGTGCCATCAGTGACCCCACAGGGGGGATTAGCTCCTACGAGCAGTACTTC. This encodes CAISDPTGGISSYEQYF.

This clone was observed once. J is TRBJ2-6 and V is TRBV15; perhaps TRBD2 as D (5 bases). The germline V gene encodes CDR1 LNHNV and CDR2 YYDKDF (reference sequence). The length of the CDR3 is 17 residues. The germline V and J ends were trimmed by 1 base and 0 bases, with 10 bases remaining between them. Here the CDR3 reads CATSRGDGNSGANVLTF. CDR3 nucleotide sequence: TGTGCCACCAGCAGAGGTGACGGGAACTCTGGGGCCAACGTCCTGACTTTC. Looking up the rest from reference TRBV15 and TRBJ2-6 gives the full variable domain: DAMVIQNPRYQVTQFGKPVTLSCSQTLNHNVMYWYQQKSSQAPKLLFHYYDKDFNNEADTPDNFQSRRPNTSFCFLDIRSPGLGDTAMYLCATSRGDGNSGANVLTFGAGSRLTVL.

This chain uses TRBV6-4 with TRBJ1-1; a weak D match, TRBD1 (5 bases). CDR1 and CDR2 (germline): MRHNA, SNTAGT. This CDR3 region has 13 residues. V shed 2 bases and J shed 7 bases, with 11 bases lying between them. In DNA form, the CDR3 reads TGTGCCAGCAGTGACAGGGTAGGGGATGAAGCTTTCTTT. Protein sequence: CASSDRVGDEAFF.

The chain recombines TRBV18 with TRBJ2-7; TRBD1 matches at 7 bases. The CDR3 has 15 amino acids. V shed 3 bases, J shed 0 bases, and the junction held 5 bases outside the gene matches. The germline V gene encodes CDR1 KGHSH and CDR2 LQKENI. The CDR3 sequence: CASSPGQANSYEQYF. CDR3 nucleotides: TGTGCCAGCTCACCCGGACAGGCCAACTCCTACGAGCAGTACTTC.

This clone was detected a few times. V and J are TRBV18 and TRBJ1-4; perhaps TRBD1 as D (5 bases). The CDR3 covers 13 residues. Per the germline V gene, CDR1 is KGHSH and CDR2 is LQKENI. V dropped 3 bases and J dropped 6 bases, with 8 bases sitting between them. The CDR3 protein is CASSPQGDEKLFF. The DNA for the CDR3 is TGTGCCAGCTCACCGCAGGGTGATGAAAAACTGTTTTTT.